This is a list of T cell receptor beta chains from one sample in a study of T cells in Graves' hyperthyroidism and ophthalmopathy. MiXCR was run by TCRdb on the multiplex PCR reads, yielding one entry per CDR3 protein. The profile shows a few hundred thousand distinct CDR3 sequences, under 20% of them singletons. The material sequenced was blood. These receptors were obtained from a man between 18 and 29 years old with Graves' ophthalmopathy. The CDR3 runs from the conserved cysteine through the conserved F or W. Fields, in order: V gene, J gene, CDR3 length, D gene, clone size, CDR3 DNA, CDR3 protein. D genes are given only for firm matches. Some rows have no size entry. The others give once, few or many, or a class for an expanded clone.

>TRBV7-9|TRBJ2-7|14|TRBD1|many
TGTGCCAGCAGCGCGCAGGGGGCCACCTACGAGCAGTACTTC
CASSAQGATYEQYF
>TRBV24-1|TRBJ2-2|12|.|.
TGTGCCACCCGGGGGCAGCCCGGGGAGCTGTTTTTT
CATRGQPGELFF
>TRBV7-9|TRBJ2-1|15|TRBD2|.
TGTGCCAGCAGTCGGGTCTCTAGCGGTTACAATGAGCAGTTCTTC
CASSRVSSGYNEQFF
>TRBV5-1|TRBJ2-7|16|.|few
TGCGCCAGCAGCTTGCGAGCTGGCGGGCCTGCCTACGAGCAGTACTTC
CASSLRAGGPAYEQYF
>TRBV18|TRBJ2-3|14|.|few
TGTGCCAGCTCACCACGGCACCGCACAGATACGCAGTATTTT
CASSPRHRTDTQYF
>TRBV7-8|TRBJ2-1|16|TRBD2|many
TGTGCCAGCAGCTTAGACGTAGGGACTAGCGACAATGAGCAGTTCTTC
CASSLDVGTSDNEQFF
>TRBV12-3/TRBV12-4|TRBJ2-2|14|.|many
TGTGCCAGCAGTTTATTTTCTGGGGGCGGGGAGCTGTTTTTT
CASSLFSGGGELFF
>TRBV7-2|TRBJ1-5|15|.|.
TGTGCCAGCAGCCGAGCGGCGGCGAAGGGTTGGCCCCAGCATTTT
CASSRAAAKGWPQHF
>TRBV29-1|TRBJ2-7|13|.|many
TGCAGCGTCGTCGGGGGAGGTTGGTACGAGCAGTACTTC
CSVVGGGWYEQYF
>TRBV12-3/TRBV12-4|TRBJ1-5|15|TRBD1|many
TGTGCCAGCAGTGCCCGGGACAGGAAAAATCAGCCCCAGCATTTT
CASSARDRKNQPQHF
>TRBV7-8|TRBJ1-5|14|TRBD1|.
TGTGCCAGCAGCTTAGCAACAGGGGTACAGCCCCAGCATTTT
CASSLATGVQPQHF
>TRBV12-3/TRBV12-4|TRBJ1-4|18|.|many
TGTGCCAGCAGCCACCTGGAGACGGGCTTAAAAACTAATGAAAAACTGTTTTTT
CASSHLETGLKTNEKLFF
>TRBV28|TRBJ1-5|16|.|many
TGTGCCAGCAACGATGGGACGGCGGTTAGCAATCAGCCCCAGCATTTT
CASNDGTAVSNQPQHF
>TRBV2|TRBJ2-5|17|TRBD2|many
TGTGCCAGCAGTCGGACTAGCGGGGGGGCGTTCCAAGAGACCCAGTACTTC
CASSRTSGGAFQETQYF
>TRBV3-1|TRBJ2-1|13|.|few
TGTGCCAGCAGCCAAGATATCGGGGGGCCATGGTTCTTC
CASSQDIGGPWFF
>TRBV9|TRBJ2-1|14|.|many
TGTGCCAGCAGCGCCCCGACCCCCACAGGTGAGCAGTTCTTC
CASSAPTPTGEQFF
>TRBV24-1|TRBJ2-1|16|.|few
TGTGCCACCAGTGAGCAGGAGTCCAGCCTCTACAATGAGCAGTTCTTC
CATSEQESSLYNEQFF
>TRBV19|TRBJ1-5|15|.|few
TGTGCCAGTAGTATATCAGGGCTTACCAATCAGCCCCAGCATTTT
CASSISGLTNQPQHF
>TRBV6-1|TRBJ1-5|14|TRBD1|many
TGTGCCAGCAGCAAGACAGGGGGCAATCAGCCCCAGCATTTT
CASSKTGGNQPQHF
>TRBV13|TRBJ1-2|13|.|many
TGTGCCAGCAGCTACGACAGCAACTATGGCTACACCTTC
CASSYDSNYGYTF
>TRBV13|TRBJ1-2|15|.|many
TGTGCCAGCAGCTTAGGAGCAGGGCCCACCTATGGCTACACCTTC
CASSLGAGPTYGYTF
>TRBV11-2|TRBJ2-4|18|.|.
TGTGCCAGCAGCTTAGTTCAGGGGCCGTTCGCAACCAAAAACATTCAGTACTTC
CASSLVQGPFATKNIQYF
>TRBV5-4|TRBJ1-2|15|TRBD1|.
TGTGCCAGCAGCGCATGGGACAGGGGGGACTATGGCTACACCTTC
CASSAWDRGDYGYTF
>TRBV20-1|TRBJ1-3|13|.|.
TGCAGTGCCAGACAGGCCTCTGGAAACACCATATATTTT
CSARQASGNTIYF
>TRBV18|TRBJ1-2|14|TRBD1|many
TGTGCCAGCTCACGACAGGGGGCCGACGATGGCTACACCTTC
CASSRQGADDGYTF